This TCR beta chain was recorded in a study of control samples from healthy donors and cancer patients. The data were produced by immunoSEQ multiplex PCR, yet TCRdb's version contains in-frame clones alone and is incomplete. The sample holds approximately 110,000 clones, around nine tenths seen once. The CDR3 is made up of 15 amino acids. Deletions cut 4 bases from V and 8 bases from J, with 16 bases between. The germline V gene encodes CDR1 SGHKS and CDR2 YYEKEE (reference sequence). The sequence was collected from a human donor in good health. The donor label of this sample is uncertain. The chain carries TRBV5-5 and TRBJ1-6; D is undetermined. The source material was blood. The DNA of the CDR3 is TGTGCCAGCAGCAGTAGACCAGACGGGGATTCACCCCTCCACTTT. This codes for CASSSRPDGDSPLHF.